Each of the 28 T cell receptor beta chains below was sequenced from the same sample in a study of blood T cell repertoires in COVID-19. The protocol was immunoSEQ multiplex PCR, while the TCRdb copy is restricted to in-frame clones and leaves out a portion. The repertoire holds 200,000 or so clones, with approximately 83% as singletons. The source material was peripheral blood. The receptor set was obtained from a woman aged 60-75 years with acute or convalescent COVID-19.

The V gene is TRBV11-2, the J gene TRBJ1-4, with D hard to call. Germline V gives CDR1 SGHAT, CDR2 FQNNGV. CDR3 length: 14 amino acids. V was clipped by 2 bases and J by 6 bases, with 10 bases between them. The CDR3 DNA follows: TGTGCCAGCAGCTTATCCTATGATCATGAAAAACTGTTTTTT. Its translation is CASSLSYDHEKLFF.

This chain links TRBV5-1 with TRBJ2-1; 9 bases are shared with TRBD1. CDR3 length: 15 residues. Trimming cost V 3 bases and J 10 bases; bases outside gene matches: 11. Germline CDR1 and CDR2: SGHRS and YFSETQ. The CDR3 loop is CASSYRDRVLLEQFF. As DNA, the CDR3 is TGCGCCAGCAGCTACCGGGACAGGGTTCTCCTGGAGCAGTTCTTC.

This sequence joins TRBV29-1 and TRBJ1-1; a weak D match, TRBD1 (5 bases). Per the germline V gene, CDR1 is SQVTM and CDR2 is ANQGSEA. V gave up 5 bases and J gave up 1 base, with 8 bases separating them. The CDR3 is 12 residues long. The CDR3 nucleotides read TGCAGCGTTCGCAGGGCGAACACTGAAGCTTTCTTT. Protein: CSVRRANTEAFF. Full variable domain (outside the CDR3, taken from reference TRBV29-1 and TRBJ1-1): SAVISQKPSRDICQRGTSLTIQCQVDSQVTMMFWYRQQPGQSLTLIATANQGSEATYESGFVIDKFPISRPNLTFSTLTVSNMSPEDSSIYLCSVRRANTEAFFGQGTRLTVV.

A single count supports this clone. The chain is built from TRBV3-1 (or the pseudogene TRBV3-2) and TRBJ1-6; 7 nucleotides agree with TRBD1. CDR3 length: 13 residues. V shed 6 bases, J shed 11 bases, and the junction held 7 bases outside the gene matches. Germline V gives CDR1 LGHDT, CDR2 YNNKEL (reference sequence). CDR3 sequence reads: CASSQGGLAPLHF. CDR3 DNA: TGTGCCAGCAGTCAGGGGGGACTGGCACCCCTCCACTTT.

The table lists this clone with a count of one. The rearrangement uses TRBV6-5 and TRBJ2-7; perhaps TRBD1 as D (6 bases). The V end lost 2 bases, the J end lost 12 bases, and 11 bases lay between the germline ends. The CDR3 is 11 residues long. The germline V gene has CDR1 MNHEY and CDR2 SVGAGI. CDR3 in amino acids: CASSYRGYVYF. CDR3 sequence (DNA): TGTGCCAGCAGTTACAGGGGGTACGTGTACTTC.

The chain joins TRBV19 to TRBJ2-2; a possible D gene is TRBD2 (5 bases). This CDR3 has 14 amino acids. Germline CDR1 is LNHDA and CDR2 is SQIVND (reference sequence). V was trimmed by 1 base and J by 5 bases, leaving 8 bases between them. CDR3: CASSIAEGTGELFF. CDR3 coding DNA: TGTGCCAGTAGTATAGCCGAGGGAACCGGGGAGCTGTTTTTT. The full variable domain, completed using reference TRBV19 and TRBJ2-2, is DGGITQSPKYLFRKEGQNVTLSCEQNLNHDAMYWYRQDPGQGLRLIYYSQIVNDFQKGDIAEGYSVSREKKESFPLTVTSAQKNPTAFYLCASSIAEGTGELFFGEGSRLTVL.

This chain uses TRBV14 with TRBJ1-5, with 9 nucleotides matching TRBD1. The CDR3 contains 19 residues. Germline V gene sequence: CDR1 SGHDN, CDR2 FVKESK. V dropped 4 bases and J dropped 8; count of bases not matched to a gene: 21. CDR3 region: CASSPGGTGSLKRGKPQHF. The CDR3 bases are TGTGCCAGCAGCCCGGGGGGGACAGGGTCCTTAAAAAGAGGAAAGCCCCAGCATTTT.

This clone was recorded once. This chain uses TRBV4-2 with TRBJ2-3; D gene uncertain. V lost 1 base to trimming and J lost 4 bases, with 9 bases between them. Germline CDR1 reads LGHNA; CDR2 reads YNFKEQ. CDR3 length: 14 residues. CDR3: CASSQALLADTQYF. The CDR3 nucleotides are TGTGCCAGCAGCCAAGCGTTGCTAGCAGATACGCAGTATTTT.

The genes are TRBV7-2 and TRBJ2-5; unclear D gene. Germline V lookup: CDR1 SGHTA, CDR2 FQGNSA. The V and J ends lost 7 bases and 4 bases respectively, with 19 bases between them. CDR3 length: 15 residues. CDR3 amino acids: CASTLGGGSGETQYF. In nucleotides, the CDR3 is TGTGCCAGCACCTTGGGTGGTGGCTCGGGAGAGACCCAGTACTTC.

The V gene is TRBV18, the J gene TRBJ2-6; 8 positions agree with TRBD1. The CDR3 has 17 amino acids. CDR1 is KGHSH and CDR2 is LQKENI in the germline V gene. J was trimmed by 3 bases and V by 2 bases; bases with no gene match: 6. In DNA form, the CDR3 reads TGTGCCAGCTCACCAGCGACAGGGGTGAGTGGGGCCAACGTCCTGACTTTC. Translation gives CASSPATGVSGANVLTF.

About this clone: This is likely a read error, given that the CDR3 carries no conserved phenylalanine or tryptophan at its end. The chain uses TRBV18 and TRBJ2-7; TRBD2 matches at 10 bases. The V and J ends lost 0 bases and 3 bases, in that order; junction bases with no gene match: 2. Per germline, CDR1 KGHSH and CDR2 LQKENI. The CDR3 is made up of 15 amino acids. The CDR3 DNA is TGTGCCAGCTCACCACCTTCTAGCGGGGGCTACGAGCAGTACCTC. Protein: CASSPPSSGGYEQYL.

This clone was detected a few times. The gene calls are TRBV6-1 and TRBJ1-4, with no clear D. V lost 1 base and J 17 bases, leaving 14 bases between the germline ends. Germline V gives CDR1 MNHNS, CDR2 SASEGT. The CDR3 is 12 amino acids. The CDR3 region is CASSEEPGQSFF. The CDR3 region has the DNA TGTGCCAGCAGTGAAGAGCCAGGCCAAAGCTTTTTT.

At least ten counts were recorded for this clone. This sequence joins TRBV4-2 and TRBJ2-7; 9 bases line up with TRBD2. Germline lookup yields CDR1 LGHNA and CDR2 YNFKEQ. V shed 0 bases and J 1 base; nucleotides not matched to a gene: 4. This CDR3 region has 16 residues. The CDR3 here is CASSQDLSGGSYEQYF. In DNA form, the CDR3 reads TGTGCCAGCAGCCAAGATCTTAGCGGGGGTTCCTACGAGCAGTACTTC.

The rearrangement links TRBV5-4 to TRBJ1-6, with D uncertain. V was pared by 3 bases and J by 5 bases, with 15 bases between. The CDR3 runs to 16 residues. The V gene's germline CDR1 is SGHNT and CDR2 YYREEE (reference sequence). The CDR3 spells CASSSASDGNNSPLHF. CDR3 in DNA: TGTGCCAGCAGCTCCGCTTCGGACGGGAATAATTCACCCCTCCACTTT.

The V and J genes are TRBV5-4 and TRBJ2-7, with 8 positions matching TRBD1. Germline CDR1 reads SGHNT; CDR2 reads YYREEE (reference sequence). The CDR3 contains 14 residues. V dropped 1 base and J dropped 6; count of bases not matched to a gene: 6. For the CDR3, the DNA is TGTGCCAGCAGCTTGCCTGGGACAGGTCGCGAGCAGTACTTC. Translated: CASSLPGTGREQYF.

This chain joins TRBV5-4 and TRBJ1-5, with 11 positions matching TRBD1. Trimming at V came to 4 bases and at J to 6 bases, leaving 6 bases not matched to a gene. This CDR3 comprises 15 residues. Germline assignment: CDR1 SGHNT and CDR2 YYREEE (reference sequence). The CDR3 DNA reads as TGTGCCAGCAGCAATGGGACAGGGGGAGGTCAGCCCCAGCATTTT. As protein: CASSNGTGGGQPQHF.

The CDR3, as DNA: TGTGCCAGCAGCCAACAGAAACAGAGCGGTTCACCCCTCCACTTT. It encodes CASSQQKQSGSPLHF. The rearrangement joins TRBV3-1 (or the pseudogene TRBV3-2) to TRBJ1-6; D is ambiguous. V gave up 2 bases and J gave up 9 bases, with 14 bases separating them. Per the germline V gene, CDR1 is LGHDT and CDR2 is YNNKEL (reference sequence). This CDR3 is 15 amino acids long.

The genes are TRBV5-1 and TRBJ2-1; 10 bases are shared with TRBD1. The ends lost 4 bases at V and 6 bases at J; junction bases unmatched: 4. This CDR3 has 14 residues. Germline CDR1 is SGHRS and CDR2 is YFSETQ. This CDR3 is CASSGTGVSNEQFF. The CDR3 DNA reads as TGCGCCAGCAGCGGGACAGGGGTTAGCAATGAGCAGTTCTTC.

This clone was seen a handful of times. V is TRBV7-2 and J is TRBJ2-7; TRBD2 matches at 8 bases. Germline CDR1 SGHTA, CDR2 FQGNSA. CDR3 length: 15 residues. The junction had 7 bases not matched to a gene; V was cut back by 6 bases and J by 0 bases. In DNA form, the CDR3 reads TGTGCCAGCAGGATAGCGGGGCTGAGCTCCTACGAGCAGTACTTC. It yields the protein CASRIAGLSSYEQYF.

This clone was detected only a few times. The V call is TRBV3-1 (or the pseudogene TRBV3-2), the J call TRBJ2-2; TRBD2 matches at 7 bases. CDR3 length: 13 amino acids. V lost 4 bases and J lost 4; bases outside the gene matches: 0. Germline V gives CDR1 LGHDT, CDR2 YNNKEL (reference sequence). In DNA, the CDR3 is TGTGCCAGCAGCCGGACTAGCACCGGGGAGCTGTTTTTT. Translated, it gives CASSRTSTGELFF.

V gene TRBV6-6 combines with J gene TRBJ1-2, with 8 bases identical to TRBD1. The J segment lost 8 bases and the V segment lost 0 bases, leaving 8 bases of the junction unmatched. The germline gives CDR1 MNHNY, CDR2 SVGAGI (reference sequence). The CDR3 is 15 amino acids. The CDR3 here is CASSYSTGGYGGYTF. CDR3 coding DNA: TGTGCCAGCAGTTACTCTACAGGGGGGTATGGGGGCTACACCTTC.

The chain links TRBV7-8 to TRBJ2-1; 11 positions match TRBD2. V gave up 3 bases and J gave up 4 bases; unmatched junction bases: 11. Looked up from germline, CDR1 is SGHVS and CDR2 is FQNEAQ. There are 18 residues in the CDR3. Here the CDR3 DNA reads TGTGCCAGCAGCTTTCTAGCGGGGGGCCCCGGAGCATACAATGAGCAGTTCTTC. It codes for CASSFLAGGPGAYNEQFF.

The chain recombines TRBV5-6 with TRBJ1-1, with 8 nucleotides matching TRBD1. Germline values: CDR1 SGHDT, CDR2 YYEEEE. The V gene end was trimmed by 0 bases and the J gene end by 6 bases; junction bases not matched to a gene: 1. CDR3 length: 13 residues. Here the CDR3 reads CASSLATGAEAFF. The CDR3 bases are TGTGCCAGCAGCTTGGCGACAGGGGCTGAAGCTTTCTTT.

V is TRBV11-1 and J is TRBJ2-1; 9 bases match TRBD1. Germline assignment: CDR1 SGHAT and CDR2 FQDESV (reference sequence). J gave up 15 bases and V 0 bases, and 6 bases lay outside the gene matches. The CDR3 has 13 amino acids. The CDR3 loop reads CASSLARTGDAFF. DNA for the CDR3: TGTGCCAGCAGCTTAGCGCGGACAGGGGACGCGTTCTTC.

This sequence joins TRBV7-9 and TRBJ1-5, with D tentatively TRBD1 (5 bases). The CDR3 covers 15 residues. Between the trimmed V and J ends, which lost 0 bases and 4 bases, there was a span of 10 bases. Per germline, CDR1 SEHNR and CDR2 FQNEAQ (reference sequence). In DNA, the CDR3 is TGTGCCAGCAGCTTAGCGCTTGGGGGGAATCAGCCCCAGCATTTT. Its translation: CASSLALGGNQPQHF.

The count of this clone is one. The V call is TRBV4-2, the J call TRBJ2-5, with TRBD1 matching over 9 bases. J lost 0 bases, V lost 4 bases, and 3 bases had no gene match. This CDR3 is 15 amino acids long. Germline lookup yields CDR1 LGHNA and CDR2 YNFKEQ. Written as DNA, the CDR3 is TGTGCCAGCAGCCCGGGGACAGGGAACCAAGAGACCCAGTACTTC. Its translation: CASSPGTGNQETQYF.

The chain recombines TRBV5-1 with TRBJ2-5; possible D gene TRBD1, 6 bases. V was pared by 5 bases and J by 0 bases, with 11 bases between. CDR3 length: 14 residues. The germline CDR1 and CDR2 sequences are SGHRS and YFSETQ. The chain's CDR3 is CASRTGGYQETQYF. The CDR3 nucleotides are TGCGCCAGCAGGACAGGAGGTTACCAAGAGACCCAGTACTTC.

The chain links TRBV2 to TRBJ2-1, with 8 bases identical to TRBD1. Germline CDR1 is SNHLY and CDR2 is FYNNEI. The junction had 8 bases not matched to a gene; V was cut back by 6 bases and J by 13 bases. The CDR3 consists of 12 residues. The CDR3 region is CASRVGQGGQFF. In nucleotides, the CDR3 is TGTGCCAGCAGGGTAGGACAGGGTGGACAGTTCTTC. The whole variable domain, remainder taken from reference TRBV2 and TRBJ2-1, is EPEVTQTPSHQVTQMGQEVILRCVPISNHLYFYWYRQILGQKVEFLVSFYNNEISEKSEIFDDQFSVERPDGSNFTLKIRSTKLEDSAMYFCASRVGQGGQFFGPGTRLTVL.